What follows are 29 T cell receptor beta chains derived from one specimen sequenced in a study of shared clonotypes between healthy human individuals. Measured with immunoSEQ multiplex PCR; TCRdb has only the in-frame clones, and not every one. The sample comprises some 1,900,000 clones, approximately 94% of which are singletons, and 0.9% to 1.5% rests with the top ten. Terminally differentiated effector memory CD45RA+ cells were excluded by CCR7 positive selection of CD45RO-negative cells. Sequenced input: naive CD8+ T cells sorted from blood. The receptor set was obtained from a man younger than 35 in good health.

Only a few counts were recorded for this clone. The same CDR3 can be traced to other DNA sequences in this sample. The chain combines TRBV2 with TRBJ1-1, with D unresolved. Looked up from germline, CDR1 is SNHLY and CDR2 is FYNNEI. Trimming left V 4 bases short and J 1 base short, with 4 bases between. CDR3 length equals 12 residues. The CDR3 nucleotides read TGTGCCAGCAGTGGGGGGAACACTGAAGCTTTCTTT. Encoded protein: CASSGGNTEAFF.

Comment on this clone: The sample holds other DNA sequences that translate to the same CDR3. The chain has TRBV9 and TRBJ2-2; tentative D call: TRBD1 (5 bases). The CDR3 contains 12 residues. Trimming left V 2 bases short and J 7 bases short, with 6 bases between. Germline V gene lookup returns CDR1 SGDLS and CDR2 YYNGEE. CDR3 sequence reads: CASSVQGGELFF. The CDR3 DNA reads TGTGCCAGCAGCGTTCAGGGCGGGGAGCTGTTTTTT. The complete variable domain, with remaining parts taken from reference TRBV9 and TRBJ2-2, reads DSGVTQTPKHLITATGQRVTLRCSPRSGDLSVYWYQQSLDQGLQFLIQYYNGEERAKGNILERFSAQQFPDLHSELNLSSLELGDSALYFCASSVQGGELFFGEGSRLTVL.

The chain is built from TRBV29-1 and TRBJ2-5; 7 bases are shared with TRBD1. Germline CDR1 SQVTM, CDR2 ANQGSEA. Losses at the gene ends were 3 bases for V and 4 bases for J; bases not matched to a gene: 8. The length of the CDR3 is 14 residues. CDR3 nucleotides: TGCAGCGTTGAGCTAGGACAGGTGGGAGAGACCCAGTACTTC. Its protein is CSVELGQVGETQYF.

A remark on this clone: A much larger clone differs from this one at a single base, so this may be a read error. This sample includes further DNA sequences coding for the same CDR3. The rearrangement links TRBV6-1 to TRBJ2-7, with 8 bases that match TRBD1. Germline V gives CDR1 MNHNS, CDR2 SASEGT. J gave up 2 bases and V 6 bases, and 3 bases lay outside the gene matches. The CDR3 is 13 amino acids. CDR3 in amino acids: CASSDRGPYEQYF. The CDR3 DNA follows: TGTGCCAGCAGCGACAGGGGCCCCTACGAGCAGTACTTC.

This rearrangement joins TRBV6-4 to TRBJ2-2; no firm D call. Germline loops: CDR1 MRHNA, CDR2 SNTAGT. CDR3 length: 16 amino acids. Trimming left V 0 bases short and J 2 bases short, with 10 bases between. CDR3 nucleotides: TGTGCCAGCAGTGACTCGATCGGGTCTAACACCGGGGAGCTGTTTTTT. This gives the protein CASSDSIGSNTGELFF.

The rearrangement joins TRBV10-1 to TRBJ2-2; 8 bases line up with TRBD1. Per the germline V gene, CDR1 is WNHNN and CDR2 is SYGVQD (reference sequence). The J segment lost 5 bases and the V segment lost 2 bases, leaving 4 bases of the junction unmatched. The CDR3 loop spans 15 amino acids. In nucleotides, the CDR3 is TGCGCCAGCAGTGAGAACAGGGGGAGTACCGGGGAGCTGTTTTTT. Translating it yields CASSENRGSTGELFF.

The V call is TRBV9, the J call TRBJ2-7; 8 bases match TRBD2. The trim removed 0 bases at V and 4 bases at J, leaving 6 bases unmatched. Germline V lookup: CDR1 SGDLS, CDR2 YYNGEE. The CDR3 is made up of 15 amino acids. The DNA of the CDR3 is TGTGCCAGCAGCGTAGACGGGGGGGCAGGTTACGAGCAGTACTTC. Protein: CASSVDGGAGYEQYF.

The V and J genes are TRBV5-4 and TRBJ1-6; no firm D call. The CDR3 length is 14 residues. V lost 5 bases and J 7 bases, leaving 13 bases between the germline ends. Germline lookup yields CDR1 SGHNT and CDR2 YYREEE (reference sequence). The CDR3 nucleotides are TGTGCCAGCAGTTCAGATCCTGGGAATTCACCCCTCCACTTT. This sequence encodes CASSSDPGNSPLHF.

The gene calls are TRBV5-1 and TRBJ2-5; tentatively, D is TRBD1 (5 bases). Germline V CDR1 and CDR2: SGHRS, YFSETQ. This CDR3 is 15 amino acids long. The germline V and J ends were trimmed by 3 bases and 5 bases, with 17 bases remaining between them. CDR3 sequence: CASSSDPGFGETQYF. CDR3 bases: TGCGCCAGCAGCTCAGATCCAGGGTTTGGGGAGACCCAGTACTTC.

The chain links TRBV14 to TRBJ2-7; no reliable D call. The CDR3 runs 13 residues. Germline lookup yields CDR1 SGHDN and CDR2 FVKESK. Trimming left V 1 base short and J 9 bases short, with 13 bases between. CDR3 residues: CASSQVPGDAQYF. The CDR3 DNA reads TGTGCCAGCAGCCAAGTTCCTGGAGACGCGCAGTACTTC.

In regard to this clone: The sample holds other DNA sequences that translate to the same CDR3. This chain uses TRBV5-1 with TRBJ1-4, with D maybe TRBD1 (5 bases). Trimming removed 2 bases from V and 6 bases from J, with 11 bases in between. The CDR3 spans 14 residues. The V gene's germline CDR1 is SGHRS and CDR2 YFSETQ. In nucleotides, the CDR3 is TGCGCCAGCAGCTTAACGGGGGTAGATGAAAAACTGTTTTTT. It encodes CASSLTGVDEKLFF.

This chain connects TRBV9 to TRBJ2-1; 12 nucleotides match TRBD2. V gave up 4 bases and J gave up 7 bases; unmatched junction bases: 18. Per the germline V gene, CDR1 is SGDLS and CDR2 is YYNGEE. The CDR3 spans 19 residues. CDR3 coding DNA: TGTGCCAGCAGCCCTCACCGAATGACTAGCGGGGGTCCCGGGAATGAGCAGTTCTTC. Protein product: CASSPHRMTSGGPGNEQFF.

The chain links TRBV11-2 to TRBJ2-7; D assignment may be TRBD1 or TRBD2 (5 bases each). The CDR3 has 15 residues. The V end was cut by 1 base, the J end by 6 bases, with 16 bases between. The germline V gene encodes CDR1 SGHAT and CDR2 FQNNGV. The CDR3: CASSLGGELIGEQYF. Here the CDR3 DNA reads TGTGCCAGCAGCTTAGGAGGGGAATTGATAGGCGAGCAGTACTTC.

The genes are TRBV27 and TRBJ2-3, with a tentative D call TRBD2 (6 bases). Germline CDR1 is MNHEY and CDR2 is SMNVEV (reference sequence). V was cut by 2 bases and J by 0 bases, with 18 bases left in between. The CDR3 contains 18 residues. This chain's CDR3 is CASSLIPLAPSSTDTQYF. The CDR3 DNA reads TGTGCCAGCAGTTTAATCCCGCTAGCGCCCTCTAGCACAGATACGCAGTATTTT.

This rearrangement joins TRBV4-1 to TRBJ2-7; D not certain. Per germline, CDR1 MGHRA and CDR2 YSYEKL. Trimming shortened V by 3 bases and J by 2 bases, and 11 bases separated the two germline ends. This CDR3 has 14 residues. The CDR3 nucleotides are TGCGCCAGCAGCCATGCTGGTCCCGCCTACGAGCAGTACTTC. Protein sequence: CASSHAGPAYEQYF.

This clone was seen only once. The rearrangement joins TRBV9 to TRBJ2-5; D is uncertain. The CDR3 length is 12 residues. Between the trimmed V and J ends, which lost 3 bases and 1 base, there was a span of 4 bases. Germline V gene lookup returns CDR1 SGDLS and CDR2 YYNGEE. CDR3 DNA: TGTGCCAGCAGCGGCAGCCAAGAGACCCAGTACTTC. Protein product: CASSGSQETQYF.

CDR3 region: CASSREDRAYEQYF. Here the CDR3 DNA reads TGTGCCAGCAGCCGAGAGGACAGGGCCTACGAGCAGTACTTC. The J gene is TRBJ2-7, the V gene TRBV7-8, with 8 nucleotides matching TRBD1. V gave up 5 bases and J gave up 2 bases; unmatched junction bases: 5. Germline values: CDR1 SGHVS, CDR2 FQNEAQ. This CDR3 comprises 14 residues.

The chain combines TRBV4-1 with TRBJ1-3, with D unresolved. The V gene's germline CDR1 is MGHRA and CDR2 YSYEKL. The CDR3 has 16 residues. Trimming pared 0 bases from V and 0 bases from J, leaving 9 bases between. Here the CDR3 reads CASSQDPVPSGNTIYF. As DNA, the CDR3 is TGCGCCAGCAGCCAAGACCCAGTGCCCTCTGGAAACACCATATATTTT.

The gene calls are TRBV23-1 and TRBJ2-7; tentative D call: TRBD2 (5 bases). TRBV23-1 is filed as an ORF, its function uncertain. This CDR3 spans 12 amino acids. Trimming removed 9 bases at V and 5 bases at J, with 14 bases between. CDR3 DNA: TGCGCCAGGGGAGACACACTTGACGAGCAGTACTTC. Its translation: CARGDTLDEQYF.

The chain employs TRBV2 and TRBJ1-2; D might be TRBD1 (5 bases). Germline V gene lookup returns CDR1 SNHLY and CDR2 FYNNEI. This CDR3 has 13 amino acids. Trimming removed 4 bases from V and 7 bases from J, with 13 bases in between. CDR3 nucleotides: TGTGCCAGCAGTGCATCAGGGAGCGGTGGCTACACCTTC. It translates to CASSASGSGGYTF.

The CDR3 region is CASSLRSRVYEQYF. DNA of the CDR3: TGTGCCAGCAGCCTCCGAAGTAGGGTCTACGAGCAGTACTTC. J is TRBJ2-7 and V is TRBV13; D unclear. Germline V gene lookup returns CDR1 PRHDT and CDR2 FYEKMQ (reference sequence). The CDR3 totals 14 residues. V was pared by 5 bases and J by 3 bases, with 14 bases between.

The V call is TRBV5-1, the J call TRBJ1-5, with D perhaps TRBD1 (5 bases). The V gene lost 1 base and the J gene lost 0 bases, with 5 bases spanning the gap. The CDR3 runs to 14 residues. Germline V gene lookup returns CDR1 SGHRS and CDR2 YFSETQ. The CDR3 DNA follows: TGCGCCAGCAGCTTGAGGGGTAGCAATCAGCCCCAGCATTTT. Protein: CASSLRGSNQPQHF.

This clone showed up just once. This chain connects TRBV13 to TRBJ2-2; 8 positions agree with TRBD2. Germline V gene lookup returns CDR1 PRHDT and CDR2 FYEKMQ (reference sequence). After removal of 5 bases from V and 5 bases from J, the junction contained 7 bases not matched to a gene. This CDR3 is 15 amino acids long. CDR3 in amino acids: CASSPRGGETGELFF. The CDR3 DNA reads TGTGCCAGCAGCCCCCGGGGGGGCGAGACCGGGGAGCTGTTTTTT.

The table lists this clone with a count of one. The CDR3 loop reads CASSQDIRDYPQETQYF. The DNA of the CDR3 is TGCGCCAGCAGCCAAGACATACGGGACTACCCTCAAGAGACCCAGTACTTC. The chain links TRBV4-3 to TRBJ2-5, with TRBD2 matching over 7 bases. This CDR3 comprises 17 residues. V lost 0 bases, J lost 2 bases, and 9 bases stayed unmatched. Germline V gene sequence: CDR1 LGHNA, CDR2 YSLEER.

The chain links TRBV6-5 to TRBJ2-1; 8 bases agree with TRBD2. Looked up from germline, CDR1 is MNHEY and CDR2 is SVGAGI. The V gene end was trimmed by 0 bases and the J gene end by 7 bases; junction bases not matched to a gene: 2. The CDR3 spans 14 residues. Written as DNA, the CDR3 is TGTGCCAGCAGTTACTCGACTAGCGCGAATGAGCAGTTCTTC. It encodes CASSYSTSANEQFF.

CDR3 bases: TGTGCCAGCAGCTTGCAGTATAGCAATCAGCCCCAGCATTTT. Translated, it gives CASSLQYSNQPQHF. The J gene is TRBJ1-5, the V gene TRBV7-9; D unresolved. This CDR3 comprises 14 residues. Germline CDR1 SEHNR, CDR2 FQNEAQ (reference sequence). Trimming left V 3 bases short and J 0 bases short, with 6 bases between.

This chain links TRBV27 with TRBJ2-7, with D perhaps TRBD1 or TRBD2 (7 bases each). The CDR3 extends over 14 amino acids. Trimming took 4 bases from V and 2 from J, leaving 12 bases between them. CDR1 is MNHEY and CDR2 is SMNVEV in the germline V gene (reference sequence). Written as DNA, the CDR3 is TGTGCCAGCAGTTACCAGGGGGGGGCCTACGAGCAGTACTTC. Translated, it gives CASSYQGGAYEQYF.

The chain joins TRBV7-8 to TRBJ2-1; 11 positions match TRBD2. The germline V gene encodes CDR1 SGHVS and CDR2 FQNEAQ. V shed 1 base, J shed 5 bases, and the junction held 7 bases outside the gene matches. The CDR3 loop spans 17 amino acids. The CDR3 loop reads CASSLEIAGGHDNEQFF. As DNA, the CDR3 is TGTGCCAGCAGCTTAGAAATAGCGGGGGGGCACGACAATGAGCAGTTCTTC.

This clone showed up just once. The J gene is TRBJ2-1, the V gene TRBV7-9; the match to TRBD2 covers 13 bases. The CDR3 spans 15 residues. V was pared by 8 bases and J by 6 bases, with 7 bases of the junction left unmatched. The germline gives CDR1 SEHNR, CDR2 FQNEAQ (reference sequence). The CDR3 protein is CASHPGLAGFNEQFF. For the CDR3, the DNA is TGTGCCAGCCACCCGGGACTAGCGGGATTCAATGAGCAGTTCTTC. The full variable domain, completed using reference TRBV7-9 and TRBJ2-1, is DTGVSQNPRHKITKRGQNVTFRCDPISEHNRLYWYRQTLGQGPEFLTYFQNEAQLEKSRLLSDRFSAERPKGSFSTLEIQRTEQGDSAMYLCASHPGLAGFNEQFFGPGTRLTVL.